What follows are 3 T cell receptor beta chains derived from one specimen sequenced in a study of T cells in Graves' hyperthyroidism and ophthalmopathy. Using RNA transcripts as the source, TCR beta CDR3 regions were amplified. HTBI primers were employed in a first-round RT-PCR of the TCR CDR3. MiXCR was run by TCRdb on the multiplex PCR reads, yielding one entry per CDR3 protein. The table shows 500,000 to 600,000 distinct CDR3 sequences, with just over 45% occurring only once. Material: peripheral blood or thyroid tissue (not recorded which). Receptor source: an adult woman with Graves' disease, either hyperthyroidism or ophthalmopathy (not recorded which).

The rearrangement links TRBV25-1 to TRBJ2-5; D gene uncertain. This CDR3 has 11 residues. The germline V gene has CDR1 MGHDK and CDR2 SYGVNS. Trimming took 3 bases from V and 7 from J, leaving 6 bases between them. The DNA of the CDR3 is TGTGCCAGCAGTGACGGCTGGACCCAGTACTTC. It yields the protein CASSDGWTQYF.

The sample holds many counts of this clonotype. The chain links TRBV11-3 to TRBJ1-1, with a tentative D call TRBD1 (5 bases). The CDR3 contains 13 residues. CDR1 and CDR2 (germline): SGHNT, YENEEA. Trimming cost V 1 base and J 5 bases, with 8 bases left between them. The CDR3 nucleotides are TGTGCCAGCAGCTTAGTAGGGGAGACTGAAGCTTTCTTT. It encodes CASSLVGETEAFF.

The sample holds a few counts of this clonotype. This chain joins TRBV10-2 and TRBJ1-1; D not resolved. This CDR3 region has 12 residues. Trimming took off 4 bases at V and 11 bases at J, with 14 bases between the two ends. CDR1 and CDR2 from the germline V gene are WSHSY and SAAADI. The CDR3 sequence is CASSGSGLGAFF. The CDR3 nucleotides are TGCGCCAGCAGTGGATCAGGCCTTGGGGCTTTCTTT.